Reported below is one TCR beta chain. Its antigen is not identified. Researchers ran the PCR with 60 Vbeta and 13 Jbeta primers. The method was immunoSEQ multiplex PCR; TCRdb's version includes in-frame clones alone and lacks a portion of them. Among under 150,000 clones listed, approximately 84% were seen once. The source of the sample is a study of cytomegalovirus exposure and HLA in healthy donors. V lost 5 bases to trimming and J lost 1 base; unmatched junction nucleotides: 3. Germline-derived CDR1 and CDR2 are SGHVS and FNYEAQ. CDR3 length: 14 residues. Study results and limitations: Analysis was carried out at a later point, and it linked a missense DCLRE1C variant to TCR beta V- and J-gene trimming.

Material: PBMCs. The TCR originated in a boy aged 2 to 10 in good health and CMV-seronegative. The chain carries TRBV7-6 and TRBJ2-5, with 8 bases aligning to TRBD1. CDR3 coding DNA: TGTGCCAGCAGCCCCGGGACAGGCCAAGAGACCCAGTACTTC. It translates to CASSPGTGQETQYF.